This T cell receptor beta chain was sequenced for a study of T-cell reconstitution after alpha-beta-depleted transplantation in children (dated by TCRdb to the mid-2010s). With regard to the full study: T-cell immune reconstitution after TCRalphabeta/CD19-depleted allogeneic hematopoietic cell transplantation in children was quantitatively tracked in the study by means of TCR repertoire profiling. What the research found in general, with its limitations: Over the following months the frequencies of hyperexpanded clones went down, and after one year T-cell counts and TCRbeta diversity were mostly credited to newly produced T cells. In some patients, the high TCRbeta diversity seen at day 60 was put down to recipient T cells and intrathymic progenitors that had survived conditioning. The apparently early alphabetaT-cell count recovery about two months after transplant was reportedly dependent on only several hundred rapidly expanded clones derived from non-depleted graft cells.

Concerning this clonotype itself: The clone's antigen remains unknown. No quality values exist for individual bases; no much larger clone is one base distant.

The treatment or condition label for this specimen denotes: allogeneic hematopoietic cell transplantation with graft depleted of TCRalphabeta T cells and CD19 B cells. The children who served as transplant recipients had been given grafts of TCRalphabeta/CD19-depleted allogeneic hematopoietic cells. Including cysteine and phenylalanine, the CDR3 has 14 amino acids. Only the CDR3 portion is preserved as DNA: 42 bases, with reading frame beginning at the first base. V gives up 1 base and J gives up 0 bases, and the segment between their germline ends measures 6 bases. The germline V gene (reference sequence) gives CDR1 as DFQATT and CDR2 as SNEGSKA. The receptor library was made with PCR. Reads for this sample came from an Illumina HiSeq 2500. To normalize quantification of the TCRbeta repertoire, the TCR libraries were built with molecular barcoding that relied on unique molecular identifiers. Clones were called with MiXCR by TCRdb after fastp trimmed the public reads at Q25, and only in-frame beta chains were retained. Rows are unified per CDR3 protein, each entry keeping the most common DNA and genes. For this sample the table gives about 250,000 distinct CDR3 sequences, of which more than 20% were detected only once. 4.5% to 5.5% of the sample is held by the ten biggest clonotypes.

The TCR was taken from a female patient aged 2-9 years who had a stem cell transplant for congenital amegakaryocytic thrombocytopenia, so the T cells may come from the graft donor. This specimen was PBMCs, mostly from graft donor cells, taken 360 days after TCRalphabeta/CD19-depleted stem cell transplant. The V gene is TRBV20-1 and the J gene is TRBJ2-2; a confident D gene designation cannot be given. The nucleotides are TGCAGTGCTAGAGGTCAGGCGAACACCGGGGAGCTGTTTTTT. It codes for CSARGQANTGELFF.